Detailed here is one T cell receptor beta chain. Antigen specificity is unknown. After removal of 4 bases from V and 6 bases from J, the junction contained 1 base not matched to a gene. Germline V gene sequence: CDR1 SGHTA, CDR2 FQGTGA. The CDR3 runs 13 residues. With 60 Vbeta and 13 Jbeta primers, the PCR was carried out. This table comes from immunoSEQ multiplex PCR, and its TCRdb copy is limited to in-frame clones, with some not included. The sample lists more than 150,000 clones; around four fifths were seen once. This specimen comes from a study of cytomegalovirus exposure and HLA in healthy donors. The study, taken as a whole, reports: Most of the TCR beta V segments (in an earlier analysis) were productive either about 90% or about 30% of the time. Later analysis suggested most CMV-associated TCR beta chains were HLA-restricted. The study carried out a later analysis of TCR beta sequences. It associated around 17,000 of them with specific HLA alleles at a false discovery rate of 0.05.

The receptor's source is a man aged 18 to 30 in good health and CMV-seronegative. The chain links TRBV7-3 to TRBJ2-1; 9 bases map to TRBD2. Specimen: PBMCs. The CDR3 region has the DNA TGTGCCAGCAGCTCGGGACTAGCCAATGAGCAGTTCTTC. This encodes CASSSGLANEQFF. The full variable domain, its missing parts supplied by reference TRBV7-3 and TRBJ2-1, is GAGVSQTPSNKVTEKGKYVELRCDPISGHTALYWYRQSLGQGPEFLIYFQGTGAADDSGLPNDRFFAVRPEGSVSTLKIQRTERGDSAVYLCASSSGLANEQFFGPGTRLTVL.